This T cell receptor beta chain is drawn from a study of CXCR3-negative and CXCR3-positive naive CD8 T cells. A CD45RO-CCR7+CD27+CD95- profile was what naive CD8+ T cells displayed. With UMI labels, 5' RACE was used to prepare the TRB cDNA libraries. Each CDR3 protein gets one entry in TCRdb, which reprocessed the 5' RACE reads and gives no DNA. Found here are about 130,000 distinct CDR3 sequences; the top ten clones hold less than 0.3%. CDR1 is LNHDA and CDR2 is SQIVND in the germline V gene (reference sequence). There are 11 residues in the CDR3. The specimen was naive CXCR3- CD8+ T cells from blood. Regarding subset: CD45RO-CCR7+CD27+CD95- naive CD8+ T cells lacking CXCR3 (TNR3-). This receptor was taken from a human donor in good health. Some clones in this sample may be carry-over from other donors' samples. The genes are TRBV19 and TRBJ2-7; TCRdb returns TRBD1, unconfirmable since there is no DNA. CDR3 sequence: CASSIWDRQYF.